Sequencing of this TCR beta chain was carried out in a study of PD-1 blockade in classical Hodgkin lymphoma. Study context: Nivolumab dosing for patients was 3 mg/kg, administered intravenously every 2 weeks. Study-wide results and caveats: Patients who initiated nivolumab within 1 year of ASCT were excluded. Whereas CD4+ TCR diversity had risen significantly by C4D1, CD8+ TCR diversity had not. Newly diagnosed and completely responding patients shared comparable baseline diversity.

Sample time point: cycle 4 day 1 (C4D1), after 5 to 7 weeks of nivolumab. Patients all relapsed after autologous stem cell transplantation, and there was variation in brentuximab vedotin exposure. Purification of CD4+ T cells from thawed PBMCs was performed via magnetic negative selection. Data came from immunoSEQ multiplex PCR; TCRdb stores just in-frame clones and leaves some out. The sample carries 20,000 to 25,000 clones, around 86% recorded once. Concerning this clone: The antigen remains undetermined.

The J segment lost 8 bases and the V segment lost 3 bases, leaving 8 bases of the junction unmatched. The CDR3 consists of 15 residues. Germline V CDR1 and CDR2: KGHSH, LQKENI. The rearrangement joins TRBV18 to TRBJ1-4; 8 bases align to TRBD1. The sample here was CD4+ T cells from blood, taken before the fourth cycle of nivolumab. This TCR came from a human donor with classical Hodgkin lymphoma. CDR3 sequence: CASSPTGQGGEKLFF. The CDR3 DNA follows: TGTGCCAGCTCACCCACAGGACAGGGAGGCGAAAAACTGTTTTTT.